This T cell receptor (beta chain) was observed in a study of blood T cell repertoires in COVID-19. With 3 bases clipped from V and 0 bases from J, the junction kept 4 bases outside the gene matches. The V gene's germline CDR1 is SGHRS and CDR2 YFSETQ. The CDR3 has 15 residues. TCRdb keeps only in-frame clones here, not all; method: immunoSEQ multiplex PCR. This table holds 150,000 to 200,000 clones, about 80% found once. The material sequenced was peripheral blood. This chain connects TRBV5-1 to TRBJ2-3; 7 nucleotides match TRBD2. The sequence derives from a woman aged 80 or over with acute or convalescent COVID-19. The CDR3 sequence is CASSWTSASTDTQYF. The CDR3 DNA reads TGCGCCAGCAGCTGGACTAGTGCTAGCACAGATACGCAGTATTTT.